This T cell receptor beta chain is drawn from a study of early T cells in non-severe SARS-CoV-2 infection. In the study overall: Bulk RNA taken from unsorted whole blood was sequenced, leaving chains unpaired. Whole-study findings and limits: Matching results from VDJdb favored anti-spike CD8 responses, leaving private and CD4 specificities undetected.

After removal of 0 bases from V and 9 bases from J, the junction contained 8 bases not matched to a gene. The CDR3 consists of 16 residues. Germline CDR1 and CDR2: LGHNA and YNFKEQ. In regard to this clonotype: Its antigen is unidentified.

Unique molecular identifiers (one per individual cDNA molecule) were attached. TCRdb itself ran the 5' RACE reads through MiXCR, one entry per CDR3 protein. Of fewer than 100,000 distinct CDR3 sequences detected, over 10% appear once; the ten largest clones hold around 2%. The sequence came from an adult who was a healthcare worker with PCR-confirmed SARS-CoV-2 infection or an uninfected control (not recorded which). V and J are TRBV4-2 and TRBJ2-1, with TRBD2 matching over 10 bases. Sequencing was performed on whole blood. This chain's CDR3 is CASSQEGQRGGLEQFF. CDR3 DNA sequence: TGTGCCAGCAGCCAAGAGGGTCAGCGGGGGGGCCTTGAGCAGTTCTTC.